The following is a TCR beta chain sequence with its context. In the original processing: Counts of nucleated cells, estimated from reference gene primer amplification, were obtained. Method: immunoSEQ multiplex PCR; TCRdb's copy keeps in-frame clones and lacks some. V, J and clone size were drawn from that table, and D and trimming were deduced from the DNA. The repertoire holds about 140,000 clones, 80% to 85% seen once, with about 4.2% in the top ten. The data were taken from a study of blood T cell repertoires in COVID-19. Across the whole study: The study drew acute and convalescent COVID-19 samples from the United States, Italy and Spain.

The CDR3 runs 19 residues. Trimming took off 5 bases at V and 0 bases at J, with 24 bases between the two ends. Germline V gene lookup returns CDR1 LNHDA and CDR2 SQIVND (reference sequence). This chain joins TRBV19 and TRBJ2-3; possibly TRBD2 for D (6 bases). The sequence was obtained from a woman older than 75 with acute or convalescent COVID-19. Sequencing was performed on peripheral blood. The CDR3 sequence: CASSSVPGWLAASTDTQYF. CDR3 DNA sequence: TGTGCCAGTAGTTCCGTCCCGGGGTGGTTAGCGGCTAGCACAGATACGCAGTATTTT. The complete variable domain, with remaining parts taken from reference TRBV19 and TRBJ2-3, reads DGGITQSPKYLFRKEGQNVTLSCEQNLNHDAMYWYRQDPGQGLRLIYYSQIVNDFQKGDIAEGYSVSREKKESFPLTVTSAQKNPTAFYLCASSSVPGWLAASTDTQYFGPGTRLTVL.